The source of this TCR beta chain is a study of cytomegalovirus exposure and HLA in healthy donors. The primer mix had 60 Vbeta and 13 Jbeta primers. Generated by immunoSEQ multiplex PCR, the TCRdb table keeps only in-frame clones and is missing some. In the table there are approximately 75,000 clones, 65% to 70% of which are singletons. The TCR sequence derives from a man between 40 and 49 years old in good health and CMV-seropositive. Sequenced input: PBMCs.

The CDR3 region is CASSFGLAGKGEYF. The CDR3, as DNA: TGTGCCAGCAGCTTCGGACTAGCGGGGAAGGGGGAGTACTTC. The chain is built from TRBV5-4 and TRBJ2-7; 12 positions match TRBD2. This CDR3 has 14 residues. J gave up 11 bases and V 2 bases, and 8 bases lay outside the gene matches. Per germline, CDR1 SGHNT and CDR2 YYREEE (reference sequence).